This TCR beta chain came from a study of OX40 agonist ivuxolimab in advanced cancers. Turning to the study itself: Treatment of patients was with ivuxolimab, an agonistic anti-OX40 (CD134) antibody. Findings and caveats of the study: The work left the antigen specificity of expanded peripheral T cells undetermined. Nonresponders included some who also had low normalized T-cell clonal expansion.

Autoimmune disease history or systemic immunosuppression excluded patients. About this clone itself: Antigen specificity is unknown.

V lost 1 base, J lost 9 bases, and 9 bases stayed unmatched. Germline V gene sequence: CDR1 PRHDT, CDR2 FYEKMQ (reference sequence). CDR3 length equals 17 residues. The method was immunoSEQ multiplex PCR; TCRdb's version includes in-frame clones alone and lacks a portion of them. The sample has about 82,000 clones, about 90% seen once. The receptor comes from an adult with an advanced solid tumor such as melanoma, head and neck, liver or kidney cancer. This specimen was CD4+ or CD8+ T cells sorted from blood, taken in a trial of the OX40 agonist ivuxolimab. The chain has TRBV13 and TRBJ2-1, with TRBD2 identical over 13 bases. The CDR3 region is CASSLDNGLAGESEQFF. The CDR3 nucleotides read TGTGCCAGCAGCTTAGATAATGGACTAGCGGGAGAAAGTGAGCAGTTCTTC. Complete variable domain (other parts from reference TRBV13 and TRBJ2-1): AAGVIQSPRHLIKEKRETATLKCYPIPRHDTVYWYQQGPGQDPQFLISFYEKMQSDKGSIPDRFSAQQFSDYHSELNMSSLELGDSALYFCASSLDNGLAGESEQFFGPGTRLTVL.